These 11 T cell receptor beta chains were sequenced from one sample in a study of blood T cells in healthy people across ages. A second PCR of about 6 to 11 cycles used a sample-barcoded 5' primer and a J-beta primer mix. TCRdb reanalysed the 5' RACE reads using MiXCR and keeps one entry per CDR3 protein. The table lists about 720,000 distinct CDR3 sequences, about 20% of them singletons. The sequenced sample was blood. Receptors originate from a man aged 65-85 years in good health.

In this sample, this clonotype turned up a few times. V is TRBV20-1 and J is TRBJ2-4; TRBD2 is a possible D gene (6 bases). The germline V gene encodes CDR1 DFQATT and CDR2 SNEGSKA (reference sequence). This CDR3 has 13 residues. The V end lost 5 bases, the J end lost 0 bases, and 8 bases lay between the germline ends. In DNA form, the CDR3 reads TGCAGTGCTGGGGGACTAGCCAAAAACATTCAGTACTTC. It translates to CSAGGLAKNIQYF.

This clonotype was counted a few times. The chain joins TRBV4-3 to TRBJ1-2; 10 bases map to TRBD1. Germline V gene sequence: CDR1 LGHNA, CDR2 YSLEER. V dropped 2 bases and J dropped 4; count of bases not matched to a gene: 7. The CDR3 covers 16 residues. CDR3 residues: CASSQNAGTGAYGYTF. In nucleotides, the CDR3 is TGCGCCAGCAGCCAAAACGCCGGGACAGGGGCCTATGGCTACACCTTC.

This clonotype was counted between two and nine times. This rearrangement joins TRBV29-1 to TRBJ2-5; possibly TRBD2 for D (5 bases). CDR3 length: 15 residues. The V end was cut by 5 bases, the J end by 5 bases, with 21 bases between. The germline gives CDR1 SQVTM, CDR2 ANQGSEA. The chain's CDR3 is CSVRSLGDDLETQYF. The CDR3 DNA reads TGCAGCGTTCGGTCTTTGGGAGATGACTTGGAGACCCAGTACTTC.

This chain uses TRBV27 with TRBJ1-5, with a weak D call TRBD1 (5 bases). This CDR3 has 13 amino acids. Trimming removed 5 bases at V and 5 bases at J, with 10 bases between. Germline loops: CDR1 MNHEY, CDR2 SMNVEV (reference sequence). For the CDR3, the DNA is TGTGCCAGCAGTATTTCCAGGGATCAGCCCCAGCATTTT. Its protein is CASSISRDQPQHF.

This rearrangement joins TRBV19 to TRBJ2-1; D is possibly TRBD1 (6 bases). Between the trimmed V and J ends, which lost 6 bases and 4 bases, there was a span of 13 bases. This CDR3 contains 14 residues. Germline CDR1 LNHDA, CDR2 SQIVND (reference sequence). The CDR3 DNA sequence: TGTGCCAGTAGGGAACAGGGTCGATACAATGAGCAGTTCTTC. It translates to CASREQGRYNEQFF. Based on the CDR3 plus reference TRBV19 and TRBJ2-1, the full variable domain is DGGITQSPKYLFRKEGQNVTLSCEQNLNHDAMYWYRQDPGQGLRLIYYSQIVNDFQKGDIAEGYSVSREKKESFPLTVTSAQKNPTAFYLCASREQGRYNEQFFGPGTRLTVL.

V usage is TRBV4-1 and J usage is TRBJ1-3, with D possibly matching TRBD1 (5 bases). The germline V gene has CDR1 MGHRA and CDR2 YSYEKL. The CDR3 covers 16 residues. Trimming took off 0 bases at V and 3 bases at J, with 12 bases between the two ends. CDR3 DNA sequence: TGCGCCAGCAGCCAAGACGCGGCTGGGGGTGGAAACACCATATATTTT. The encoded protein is CASSQDAAGGGNTIYF.

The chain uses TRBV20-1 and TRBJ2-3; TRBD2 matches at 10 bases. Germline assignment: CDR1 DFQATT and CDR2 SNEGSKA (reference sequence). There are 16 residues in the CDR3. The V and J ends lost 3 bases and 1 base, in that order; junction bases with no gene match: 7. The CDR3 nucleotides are TGCAGTGCTAGTCTAGCGGGAGCAATTGGCACAGATACGCAGTATTTT. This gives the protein CSASLAGAIGTDTQYF.

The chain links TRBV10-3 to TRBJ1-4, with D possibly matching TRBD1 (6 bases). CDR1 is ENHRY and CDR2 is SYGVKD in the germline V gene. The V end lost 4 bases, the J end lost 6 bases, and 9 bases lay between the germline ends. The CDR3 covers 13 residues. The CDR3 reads CAISAGDHEKLFF. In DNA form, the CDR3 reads TGTGCCATCAGTGCAGGGGACCATGAAAAACTGTTTTTT.

The CDR3 reads CASSPNSGGGNEQFF. As DNA, the CDR3 is TGTGCCAGCAGTCCAAACAGCGGGGGCGGCAACGAGCAGTTCTTC. V is TRBV12-3 or TRBV12-4 and J is TRBJ2-1; 8 bases line up with TRBD2. CDR3 size: 15 residues. V dropped 5 bases and J dropped 10; count of bases not matched to a gene: 13.

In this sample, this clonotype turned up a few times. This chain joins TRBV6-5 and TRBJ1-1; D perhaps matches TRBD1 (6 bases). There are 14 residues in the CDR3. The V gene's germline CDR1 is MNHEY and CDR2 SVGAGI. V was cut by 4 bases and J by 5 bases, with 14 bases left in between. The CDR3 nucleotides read TGTGCCAGCAGTTCTACCCAGGGGCAAACTGAAGCTTTCTTT. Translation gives CASSSTQGQTEAFF.

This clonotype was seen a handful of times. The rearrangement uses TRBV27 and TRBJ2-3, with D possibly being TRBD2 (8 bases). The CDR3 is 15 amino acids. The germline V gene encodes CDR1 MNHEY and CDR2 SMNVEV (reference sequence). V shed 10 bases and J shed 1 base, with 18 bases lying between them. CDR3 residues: CATRGTRTGTDTQYF. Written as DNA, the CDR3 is TGTGCCACCAGGGGGACTAGAACGGGCACAGATACGCAGTATTTT.